The 11 T cell receptor beta chains below all came from one sample that was sequenced in a study of blood T cell repertoires in COVID-19. Data came from immunoSEQ multiplex PCR; TCRdb stores just in-frame clones and leaves some out. The sample lists roughly 300,000 clones, approximately 88% occurring once. Sequenced: peripheral blood. The origin of the receptors is a human donor with COVID-19, enrolled during active disease. The donor label of this sample is uncertain.

The chain is built from TRBV3-1 (or the pseudogene TRBV3-2) and TRBJ1-1, with 8 bases aligning to TRBD1. J was trimmed by 2 bases and V by 2 bases; bases with no gene match: 4. The CDR3 runs to 15 residues. Germline assignment: CDR1 LGHDT and CDR2 YNNKEL (reference sequence). CDR3 sequence (DNA): TGTGCCAGCAGCCAACTTGACAGGGGAAACACTGAAGCTTTCTTT. This gives the protein CASSQLDRGNTEAFF.

V usage is TRBV29-1 and J usage is TRBJ2-3, with 8 bases matching TRBD2. Germline values: CDR1 SQVTM, CDR2 ANQGSEA. The CDR3 has 12 residues. The CDR3 spells CMAGRGSDTQYF. CDR3 DNA sequence: TGCATGGCCGGGAGGGGTTCGGATACGCAGTATTTT.

This chain connects TRBV5-1 to TRBJ2-1; maybe TRBD2 (5 bases). CDR3 length equals 19 residues. Germline V gene sequence: CDR1 SGHRS, CDR2 YFSETQ. Between the trimmed V and J ends, which lost 4 bases and 0 bases, there was a span of 23 bases. CDR3 nucleotides: TGCGCCAGCAGCCAGACCCCAGCGAGAGGGATTAGCTCCTACAATGAGCAGTTCTTC. It is translated as CASSQTPARGISSYNEQFF.

The CDR3 protein is CASTGMGGGGEQFF. DNA of the CDR3: TGTGCCAGCACCGGGATGGGTGGGGGCGGTGAGCAGTTCTTC. The V call is TRBV11-2, the J call TRBJ2-1; perhaps TRBD1 as D (6 bases). The CDR3 loop spans 14 amino acids. With 7 bases removed from V and 9 bases from J, the gap between germline ends came to 19 bases. CDR1 and CDR2 (germline): SGHAT, FQNNGV.

V and J are TRBV11-2 and TRBJ1-5; D is uncertain. CDR1 is SGHAT and CDR2 is FQNNGV in the germline V gene. V gave up 0 bases and J gave up 3 bases, with 3 bases separating them. CDR3 length: 13 residues. The CDR3 spells CASSLDLNQPQHF. The CDR3 DNA reads TGTGCCAGCAGCTTAGATCTCAATCAGCCCCAGCATTTT.

This clone appeared a few times. The V call is TRBV5-4, the J call TRBJ2-7; 14 nucleotides line up with TRBD2. Germline CDR1 and CDR2: SGHNT and YYREEE (reference sequence). V shed 4 bases and J 6 bases; nucleotides not matched to a gene: 9. The CDR3 extends over 16 amino acids. CDR3 sequence reads: CASSPWGLAGVGEQYF. CDR3 in DNA: TGTGCCAGCAGCCCCTGGGGACTAGCGGGAGTGGGCGAGCAGTACTTC.

The chain joins TRBV10-3 to TRBJ2-6; 7 bases line up with TRBD1. J was trimmed by 0 bases and V by 4 bases; bases with no gene match: 3. The germline V gene encodes CDR1 ENHRY and CDR2 SYGVKD. This CDR3 has 16 residues. CDR3 region: CAISGDSSSGANVLTF. The DNA of the CDR3 is TGTGCCATCAGTGGGGACAGCAGCTCTGGGGCCAACGTCCTGACTTTC.

The rearrangement joins TRBV9 to TRBJ1-3; D gene ambiguous. The germline V and J ends were trimmed by 4 bases and 7 bases, with 12 bases remaining between them. The CDR3 runs 13 residues. CDR1 and CDR2 from the germline V gene are SGDLS and YYNGEE. CDR3 sequence: CASSPYTGNTIYF. In nucleotides, the CDR3 is TGTGCCAGCAGCCCATATACCGGGAACACCATATATTTT.

This sequence joins TRBV7-2 and TRBJ2-2; 12 bases fit TRBD2. CDR3 size: 16 residues. J lost 1 base, V lost 5 bases, and 2 bases had no gene match. Per germline, CDR1 SGHTA and CDR2 FQGNSA. The CDR3 reads CASSLGLAGNTGELFF. In nucleotides, the CDR3 is TGTGCCAGCAGCCTGGGACTAGCGGGGAACACCGGGGAGCTGTTTTTT. The variable domain in full, completed from reference TRBV7-2 and TRBJ2-2, reads GAGVSQSPSNKVTEKGKDVELRCDPISGHTALYWYRQSLGQGLEFLIYFQGNSAPDKSGLPSDRFSAERTGGSVSTLTIQRTQQEDSAVYLCASSLGLAGNTGELFFGEGSRLTVL.

The gene calls are TRBV18 and TRBJ2-6, with 9 bases fitting TRBD1. The CDR3 totals 17 residues. V trimming: 5 bases; J trimming: 4 bases; junction bases outside the gene matches: 9. Germline CDR1 reads KGHSH; CDR2 reads LQKENI. CDR3 nucleotides: TGTGCCAGCTCATCTTCCGGGACAGGGTACGGGGCCAACGTCCTGACTTTC. Translation gives CASSSSGTGYGANVLTF.

This sequence joins TRBV20-1 and TRBJ1-2; D gene uncertain. The germline gives CDR1 DFQATT, CDR2 SNEGSKA (reference sequence). Trimming left V 6 bases short and J 7 bases short, with 12 bases between. This CDR3 has 11 residues. CDR3 in amino acids: CSADAGFGYTF. The CDR3 nucleotides are TGCAGTGCCGACGCAGGATTTGGCTACACCTTC.